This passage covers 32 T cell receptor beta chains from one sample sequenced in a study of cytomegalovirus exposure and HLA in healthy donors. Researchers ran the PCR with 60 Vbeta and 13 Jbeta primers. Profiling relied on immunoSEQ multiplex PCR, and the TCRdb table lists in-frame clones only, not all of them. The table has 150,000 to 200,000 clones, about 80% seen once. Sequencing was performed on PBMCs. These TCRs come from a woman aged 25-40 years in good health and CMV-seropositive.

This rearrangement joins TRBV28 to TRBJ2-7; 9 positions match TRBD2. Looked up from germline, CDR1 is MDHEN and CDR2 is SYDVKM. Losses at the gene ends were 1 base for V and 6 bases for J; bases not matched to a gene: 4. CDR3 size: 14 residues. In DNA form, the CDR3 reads TGTGCCAGCAGTTTATCTAGCGGGATGCTCGAGCAGTACTTC. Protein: CASSLSSGMLEQYF.

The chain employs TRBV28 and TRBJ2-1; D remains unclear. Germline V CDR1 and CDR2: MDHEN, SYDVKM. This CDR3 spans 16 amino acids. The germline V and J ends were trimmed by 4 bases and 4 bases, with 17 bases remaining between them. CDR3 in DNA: TGTGCCAGCAGTTCCCTACCCACCCGGGTTTACAATGAGCAGTTCTTC. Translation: CASSSLPTRVYNEQFF.

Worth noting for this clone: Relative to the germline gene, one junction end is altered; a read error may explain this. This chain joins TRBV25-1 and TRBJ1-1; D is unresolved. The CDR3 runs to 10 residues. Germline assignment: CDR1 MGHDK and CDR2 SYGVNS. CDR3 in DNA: TGTGCCAGCAGCCTTACACGGGTCCATTTT. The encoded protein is CASSLTRVHF.

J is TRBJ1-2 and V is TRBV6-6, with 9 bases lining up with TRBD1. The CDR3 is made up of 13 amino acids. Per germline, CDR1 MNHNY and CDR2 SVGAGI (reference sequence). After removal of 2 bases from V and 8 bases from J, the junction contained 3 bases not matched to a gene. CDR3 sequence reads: CASSYRQGEGYTF. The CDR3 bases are TGTGCCAGCAGTTACCGACAGGGGGAAGGCTACACCTTC.

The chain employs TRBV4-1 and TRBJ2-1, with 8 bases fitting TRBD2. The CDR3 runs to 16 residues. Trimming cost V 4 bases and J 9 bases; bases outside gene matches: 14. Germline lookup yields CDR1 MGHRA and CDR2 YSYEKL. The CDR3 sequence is CASSLDGGAGVTEQFF. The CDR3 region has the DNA TGCGCCAGCAGCCTCGACGGGGGGGCCGGAGTCACTGAGCAGTTCTTC.

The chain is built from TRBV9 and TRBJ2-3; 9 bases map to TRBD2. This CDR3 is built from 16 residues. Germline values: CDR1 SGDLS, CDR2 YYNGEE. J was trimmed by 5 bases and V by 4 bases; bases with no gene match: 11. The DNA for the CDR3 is TGTGCCAGCAGCCCCGATCGGATAGCGGGAGTAGATACGCAGTATTTT. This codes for CASSPDRIAGVDTQYF. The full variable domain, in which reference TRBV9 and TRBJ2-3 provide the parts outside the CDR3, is DSGVTQTPKHLITATGQRVTLRCSPRSGDLSVYWYQQSLDQGLQFLIQYYNGEERAKGNILERFSAQQFPDLHSELNLSSLELGDSALYFCASSPDRIAGVDTQYFGPGTRLTVL.

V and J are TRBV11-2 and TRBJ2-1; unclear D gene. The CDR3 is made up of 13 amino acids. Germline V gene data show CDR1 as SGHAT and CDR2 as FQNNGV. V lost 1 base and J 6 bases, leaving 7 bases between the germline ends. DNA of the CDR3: TGTGCCAGCAGCTTAGTTTTGGCCAATGAGCAGTTCTTC. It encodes CASSLVLANEQFF.

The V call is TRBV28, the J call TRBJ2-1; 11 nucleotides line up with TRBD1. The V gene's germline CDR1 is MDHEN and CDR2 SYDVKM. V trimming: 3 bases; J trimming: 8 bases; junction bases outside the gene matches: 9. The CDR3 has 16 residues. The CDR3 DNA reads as TGTGCCAGCAGTTTCGTGGACAGGGGGCTACGAGATGAGCAGTTCTTC. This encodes CASSFVDRGLRDEQFF.

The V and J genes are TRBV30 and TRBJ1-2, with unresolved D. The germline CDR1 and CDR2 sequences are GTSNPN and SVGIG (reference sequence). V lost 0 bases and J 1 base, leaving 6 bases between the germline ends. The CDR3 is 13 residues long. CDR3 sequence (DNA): TGTGCCTGGAGTGTACTGAGTAACTATGGCTACACCTTC. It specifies CAWSVLSNYGYTF.

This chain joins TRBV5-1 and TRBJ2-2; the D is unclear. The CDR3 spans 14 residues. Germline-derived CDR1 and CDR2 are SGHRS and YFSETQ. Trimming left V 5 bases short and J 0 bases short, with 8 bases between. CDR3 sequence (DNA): TGCGCCAGCAGTCGTACTACGAACACCGGGGAGCTGTTTTTT. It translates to CASSRTTNTGELFF.

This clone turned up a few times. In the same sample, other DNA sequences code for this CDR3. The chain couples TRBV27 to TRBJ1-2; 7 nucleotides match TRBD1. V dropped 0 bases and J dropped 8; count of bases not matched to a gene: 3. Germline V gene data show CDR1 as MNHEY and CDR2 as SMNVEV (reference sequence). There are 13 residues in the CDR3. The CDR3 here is CASSLSTGNGYTF. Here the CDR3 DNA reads TGTGCCAGCAGTTTATCGACAGGGAACGGCTACACCTTC.

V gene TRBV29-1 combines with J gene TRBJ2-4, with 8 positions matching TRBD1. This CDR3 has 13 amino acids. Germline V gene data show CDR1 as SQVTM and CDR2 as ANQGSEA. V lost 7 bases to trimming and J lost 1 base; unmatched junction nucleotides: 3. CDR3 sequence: CSGGDRAKNIQYF. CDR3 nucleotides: TGCAGCGGGGGGGACAGGGCCAAAAACATTCAGTACTTC.

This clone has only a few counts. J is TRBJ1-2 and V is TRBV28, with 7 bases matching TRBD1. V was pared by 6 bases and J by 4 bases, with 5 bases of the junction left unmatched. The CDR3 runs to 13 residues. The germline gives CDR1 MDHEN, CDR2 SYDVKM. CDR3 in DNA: TGTGCCAGCAGGGAGGGGGCTGTCTATGGCTACACCTTC. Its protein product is CASREGAVYGYTF.

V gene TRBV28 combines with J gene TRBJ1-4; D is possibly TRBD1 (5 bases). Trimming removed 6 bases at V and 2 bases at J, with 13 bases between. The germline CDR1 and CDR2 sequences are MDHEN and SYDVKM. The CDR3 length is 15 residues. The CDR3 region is CASSTGGRTNEKLFF. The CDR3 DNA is TGTGCCAGCAGCACCGGGGGTCGGACTAATGAAAAACTGTTTTTT. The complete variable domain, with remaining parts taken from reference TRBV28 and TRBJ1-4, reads DVKVTQSSRYLVKRTGEKVFLECVQDMDHENMFWYRQDPGLGLRLIYFSYDVKMKEKGDIPEGYSVSREKKERFSLILESASTNQTSMYLCASSTGGRTNEKLFFGSGTQLSVL.

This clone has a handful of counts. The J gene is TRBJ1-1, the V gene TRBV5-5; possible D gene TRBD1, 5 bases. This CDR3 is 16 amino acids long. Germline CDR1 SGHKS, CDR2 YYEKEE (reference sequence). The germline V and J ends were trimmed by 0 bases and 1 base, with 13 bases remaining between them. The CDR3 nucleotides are TGTGCCAGCAGCTTGGGCTTGGGGCAACCGAACACTGAAGCTTTCTTT. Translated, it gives CASSLGLGQPNTEAFF.

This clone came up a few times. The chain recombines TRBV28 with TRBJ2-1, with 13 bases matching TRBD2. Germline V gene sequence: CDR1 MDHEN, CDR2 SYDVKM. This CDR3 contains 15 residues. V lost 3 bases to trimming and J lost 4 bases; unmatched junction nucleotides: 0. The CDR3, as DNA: TGTGCCAGCAGTTTGGGACTAGCGGGATACAATGAGCAGTTCTTC. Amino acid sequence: CASSLGLAGYNEQFF.

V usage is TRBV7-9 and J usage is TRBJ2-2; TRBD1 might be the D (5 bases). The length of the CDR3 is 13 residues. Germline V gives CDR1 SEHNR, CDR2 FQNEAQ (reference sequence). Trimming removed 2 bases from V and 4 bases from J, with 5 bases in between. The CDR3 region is CASSLQGTGELFF. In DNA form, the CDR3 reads TGTGCCAGCAGCTTACAGGGCACCGGGGAGCTGTTTTTT.

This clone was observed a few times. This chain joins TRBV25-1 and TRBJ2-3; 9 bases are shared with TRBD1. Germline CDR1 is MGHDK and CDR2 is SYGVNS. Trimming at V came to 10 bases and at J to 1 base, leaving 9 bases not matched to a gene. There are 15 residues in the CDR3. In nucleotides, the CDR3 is TGTGCCATGCCGGGACAGGGCTGGGGCACAGATACGCAGTATTTT. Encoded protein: CAMPGQGWGTDTQYF.

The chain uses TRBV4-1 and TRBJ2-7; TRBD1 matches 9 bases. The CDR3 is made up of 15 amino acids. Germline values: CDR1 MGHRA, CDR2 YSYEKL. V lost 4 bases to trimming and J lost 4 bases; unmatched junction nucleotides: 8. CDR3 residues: CASSRNTGGGYEQYF. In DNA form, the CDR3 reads TGCGCCAGCAGCCGAAATACAGGGGGCGGATACGAGCAGTACTTC.

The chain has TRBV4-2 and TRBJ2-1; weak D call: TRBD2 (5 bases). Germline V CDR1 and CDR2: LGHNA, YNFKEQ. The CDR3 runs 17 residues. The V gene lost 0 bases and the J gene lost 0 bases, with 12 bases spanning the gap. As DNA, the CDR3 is TGTGCCAGCAGCCAAGACAGCACGGGAAGCTCCTACAATGAGCAGTTCTTC. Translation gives CASSQDSTGSSYNEQFF.

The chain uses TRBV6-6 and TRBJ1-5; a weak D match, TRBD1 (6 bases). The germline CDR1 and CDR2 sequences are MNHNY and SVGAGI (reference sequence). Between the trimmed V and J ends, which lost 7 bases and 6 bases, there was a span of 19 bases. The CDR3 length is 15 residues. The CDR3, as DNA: TGTGCCAGCAACGAGATAAGGACAGCCGGTCAGCCCCAGCATTTT. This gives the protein CASNEIRTAGQPQHF.

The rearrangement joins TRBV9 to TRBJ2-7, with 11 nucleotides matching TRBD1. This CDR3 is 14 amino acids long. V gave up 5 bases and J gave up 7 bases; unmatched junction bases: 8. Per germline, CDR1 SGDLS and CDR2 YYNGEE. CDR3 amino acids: CASSGGQGVLEQYF. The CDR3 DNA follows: TGTGCCAGCAGTGGGGGACAGGGGGTCCTTGAGCAGTACTTC.

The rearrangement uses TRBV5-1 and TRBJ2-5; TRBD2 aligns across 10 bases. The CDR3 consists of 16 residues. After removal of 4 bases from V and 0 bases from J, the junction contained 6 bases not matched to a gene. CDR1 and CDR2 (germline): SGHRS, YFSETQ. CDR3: CASSVSLAGYQETQYF. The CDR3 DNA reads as TGCGCCAGCAGCGTATCACTAGCGGGGTACCAAGAGACCCAGTACTTC. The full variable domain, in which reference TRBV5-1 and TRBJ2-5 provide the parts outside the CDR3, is KAGVTQTPRYLIKTRGQQVTLSCSPISGHRSVSWYQQTPGQGLQFLFEYFSETQRNKGNFPGRFSGRQFSNSRSEMNVSTLELGDSALYLCASSVSLAGYQETQYFGPGTRLLVL.

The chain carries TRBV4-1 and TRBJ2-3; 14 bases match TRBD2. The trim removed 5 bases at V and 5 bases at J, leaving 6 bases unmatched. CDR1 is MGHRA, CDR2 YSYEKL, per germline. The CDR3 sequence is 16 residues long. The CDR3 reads CASSLTSGRAVDTQYF. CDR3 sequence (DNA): TGCGCCAGCAGCTTGACTAGCGGGAGGGCCGTAGATACGCAGTATTTT.

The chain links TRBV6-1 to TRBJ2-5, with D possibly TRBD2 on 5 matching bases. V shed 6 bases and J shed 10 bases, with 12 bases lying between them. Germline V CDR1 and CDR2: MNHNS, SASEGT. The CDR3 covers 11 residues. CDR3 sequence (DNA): TGTGCCAGCAGGATCCGGGAACGCCAGTACTTC. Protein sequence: CASRIRERQYF.

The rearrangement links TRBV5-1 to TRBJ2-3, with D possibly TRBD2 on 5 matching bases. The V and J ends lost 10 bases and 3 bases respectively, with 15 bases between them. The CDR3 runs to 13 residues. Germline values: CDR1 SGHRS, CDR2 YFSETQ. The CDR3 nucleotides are TGCGCCGTCGGATCCGGAGGAACAGATACGCAGTATTTT. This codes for CAVGSGGTDTQYF. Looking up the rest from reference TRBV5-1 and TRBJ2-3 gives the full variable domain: KAGVTQTPRYLIKTRGQQVTLSCSPISGHRSVSWYQQTPGQGLQFLFEYFSETQRNKGNFPGRFSGRQFSNSRSEMNVSTLELGDSALYLCAVGSGGTDTQYFGPGTRLTVL.

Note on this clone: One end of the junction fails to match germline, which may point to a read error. The CDR3 nucleotides are TGTTCCAGCAGCTTGGGCAGCTCGAACACCGGGGAGCTGTTTTTT. Encoded protein: CSSSLGSSNTGELFF. The chain combines TRBV7-9 with TRBJ2-2, with D unclear. CDR3 length: 15 amino acids. CDR1 and CDR2 (germline): SEHNR, FQNEAQ (reference sequence).

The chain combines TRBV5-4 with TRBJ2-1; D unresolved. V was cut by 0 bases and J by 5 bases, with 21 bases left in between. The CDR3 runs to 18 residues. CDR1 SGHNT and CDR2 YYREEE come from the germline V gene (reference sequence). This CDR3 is CASSLDSSILPLHNEQFF. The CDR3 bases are TGTGCCAGCAGCTTGGACTCTAGTATCCTTCCTCTCCACAATGAGCAGTTCTTC.

CDR3 nucleotides: TGTGCCAGCAGTCCTACAGGGGGCGCGGGAGATACGCAGTATTTT. Its protein is CASSPTGGAGDTQYF. This sequence joins TRBV27 and TRBJ2-3; 9 nucleotides align to TRBD1. With 5 bases clipped from V and 5 bases from J, the junction kept 8 bases outside the gene matches. This CDR3 region has 15 residues. CDR1 and CDR2 from the germline V gene are MNHEY and SMNVEV (reference sequence).

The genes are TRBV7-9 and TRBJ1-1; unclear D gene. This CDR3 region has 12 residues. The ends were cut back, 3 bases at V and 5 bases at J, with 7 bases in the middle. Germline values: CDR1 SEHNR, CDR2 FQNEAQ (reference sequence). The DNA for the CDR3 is TGTGCCAGCAGCTTTGGTCAGACTGAAGCTTTCTTT. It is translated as CASSFGQTEAFF. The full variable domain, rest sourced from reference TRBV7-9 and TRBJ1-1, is DTGVSQNPRHKITKRGQNVTFRCDPISEHNRLYWYRQTLGQGPEFLTYFQNEAQLEKSRLLSDRFSAERPKGSFSTLEIQRTEQGDSAMYLCASSFGQTEAFFGQGTRLTVV.

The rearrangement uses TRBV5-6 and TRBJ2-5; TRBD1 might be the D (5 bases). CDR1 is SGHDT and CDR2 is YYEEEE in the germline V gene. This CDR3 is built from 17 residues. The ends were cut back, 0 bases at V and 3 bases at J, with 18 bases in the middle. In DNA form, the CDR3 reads TGTGCCAGCAGCTTGGTCGCTCCGGTGGGGCCGAAAGAGACCCAGTACTTC. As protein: CASSLVAPVGPKETQYF.

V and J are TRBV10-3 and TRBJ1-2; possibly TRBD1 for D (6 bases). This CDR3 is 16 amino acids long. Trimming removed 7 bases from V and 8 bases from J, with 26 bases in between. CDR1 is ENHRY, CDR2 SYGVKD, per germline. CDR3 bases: TGTGCCATCACTAATGATCCCGTACGGGGGGCGTGGGGCTACACCTTC. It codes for CAITNDPVRGAWGYTF.